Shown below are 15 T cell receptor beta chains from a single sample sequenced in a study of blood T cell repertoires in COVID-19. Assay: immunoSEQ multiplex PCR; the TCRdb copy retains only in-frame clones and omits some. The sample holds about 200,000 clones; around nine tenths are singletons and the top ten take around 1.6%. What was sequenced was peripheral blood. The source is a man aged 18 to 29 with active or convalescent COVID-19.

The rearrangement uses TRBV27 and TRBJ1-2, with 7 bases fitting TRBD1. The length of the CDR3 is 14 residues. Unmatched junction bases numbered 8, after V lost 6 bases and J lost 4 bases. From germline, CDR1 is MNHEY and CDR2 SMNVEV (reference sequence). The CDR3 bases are TGTGCCAGCAGACCTATCTCAGGGGGCTATGGCTACACCTTC. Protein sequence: CASRPISGGYGYTF.

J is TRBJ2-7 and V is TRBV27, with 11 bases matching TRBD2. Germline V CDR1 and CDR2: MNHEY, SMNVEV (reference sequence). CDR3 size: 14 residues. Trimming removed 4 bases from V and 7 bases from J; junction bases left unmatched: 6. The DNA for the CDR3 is TGTGCCAGCAGTTACACTAGCGGGAGTGGAGAGCAGTACTTC. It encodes CASSYTSGSGEQYF.

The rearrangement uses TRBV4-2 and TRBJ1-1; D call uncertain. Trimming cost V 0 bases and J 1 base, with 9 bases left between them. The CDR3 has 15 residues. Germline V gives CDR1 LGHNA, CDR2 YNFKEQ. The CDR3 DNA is TGTGCCAGCAGCCAAGAGTGGAGGCAGAACACTGAAGCTTTCTTT. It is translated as CASSQEWRQNTEAFF.

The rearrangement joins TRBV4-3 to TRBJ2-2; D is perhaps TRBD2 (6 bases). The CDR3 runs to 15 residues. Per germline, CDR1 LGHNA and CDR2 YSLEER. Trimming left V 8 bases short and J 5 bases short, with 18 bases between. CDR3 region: CASGLGGGKTGELFF. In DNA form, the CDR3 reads TGCGCCAGCGGTCTGGGGGGTGGTAAAACCGGGGAGCTGTTTTTT.

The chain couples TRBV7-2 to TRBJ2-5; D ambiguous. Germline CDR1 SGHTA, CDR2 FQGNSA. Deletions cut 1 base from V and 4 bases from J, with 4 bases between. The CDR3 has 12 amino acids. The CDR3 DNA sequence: TGTGCCAGCAGCTTAGGTCTAGAGACCCAGTACTTC. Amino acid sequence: CASSLGLETQYF.

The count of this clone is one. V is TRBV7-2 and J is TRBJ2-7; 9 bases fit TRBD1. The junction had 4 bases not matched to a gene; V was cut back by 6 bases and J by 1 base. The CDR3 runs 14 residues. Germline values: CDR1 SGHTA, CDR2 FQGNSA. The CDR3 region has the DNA TGTGCCAGCAGTACAGGGGGCCAATCCTACGAGCAGTACTTC. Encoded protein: CASSTGGQSYEQYF.

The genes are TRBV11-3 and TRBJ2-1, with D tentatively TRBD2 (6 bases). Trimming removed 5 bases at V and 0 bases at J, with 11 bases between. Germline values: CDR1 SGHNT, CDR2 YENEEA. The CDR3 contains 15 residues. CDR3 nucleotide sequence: TGTGCCAGCAGCGGCGGGGTAAGCTCCTACAATGAGCAGTTCTTC. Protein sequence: CASSGGVSSYNEQFF.

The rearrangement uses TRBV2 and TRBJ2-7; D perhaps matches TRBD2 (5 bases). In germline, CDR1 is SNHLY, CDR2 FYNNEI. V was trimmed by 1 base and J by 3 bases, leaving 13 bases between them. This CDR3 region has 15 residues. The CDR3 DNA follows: TGTGCCAGCAGTGAAGGTGCTAGCTCTAACTACGAGCAGTACTTC. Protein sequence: CASSEGASSNYEQYF. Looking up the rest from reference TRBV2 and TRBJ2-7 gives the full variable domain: EPEVTQTPSHQVTQMGQEVILRCVPISNHLYFYWYRQILGQKVEFLVSFYNNEISEKSEIFDDQFSVERPDGSNFTLKIRSTKLEDSAMYFCASSEGASSNYEQYFGPGTRLTVT.

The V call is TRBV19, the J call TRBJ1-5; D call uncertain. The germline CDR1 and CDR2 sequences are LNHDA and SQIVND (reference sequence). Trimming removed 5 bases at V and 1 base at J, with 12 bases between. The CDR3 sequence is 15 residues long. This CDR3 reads CASSFGQASNQPQHF. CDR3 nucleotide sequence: TGTGCCAGTAGTTTCGGTCAGGCGAGCAATCAGCCCCAGCATTTT.

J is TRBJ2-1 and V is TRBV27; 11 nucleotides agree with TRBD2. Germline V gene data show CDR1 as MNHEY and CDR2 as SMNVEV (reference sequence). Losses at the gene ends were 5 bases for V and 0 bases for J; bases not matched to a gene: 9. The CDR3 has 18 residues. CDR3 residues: CASSKASGRSSSYNEQFF. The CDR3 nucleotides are TGTGCCAGCAGTAAGGCTAGCGGGAGGTCGAGCTCCTACAATGAGCAGTTCTTC.

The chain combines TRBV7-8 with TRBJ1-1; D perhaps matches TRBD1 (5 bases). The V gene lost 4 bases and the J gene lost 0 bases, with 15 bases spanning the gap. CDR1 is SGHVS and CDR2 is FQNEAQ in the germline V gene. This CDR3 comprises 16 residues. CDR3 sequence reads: CASSSKYPGMNTEAFF. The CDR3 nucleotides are TGTGCCAGCAGCTCCAAATATCCAGGGATGAACACTGAAGCTTTCTTT.

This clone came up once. CDR3 sequence reads: CASSLRTGITEAFF. In nucleotides, the CDR3 is TGTGCCAGCAGCCTAAGGACAGGGATCACTGAAGCTTTCTTT. V gene TRBV7-2 combines with J gene TRBJ1-1, with 8 nucleotides matching TRBD1. This CDR3 has 14 residues. In germline, CDR1 is SGHTA, CDR2 FQGNSA. With V trimmed by 5 bases and J by 4 bases, 6 bases remained unmatched. The whole variable domain, remainder taken from reference TRBV7-2 and TRBJ1-1, is GAGVSQSPSNKVTEKGKDVELRCDPISGHTALYWYRQSLGQGLEFLIYFQGNSAPDKSGLPSDRFSAERTGGSVSTLTIQRTQQEDSAVYLCASSLRTGITEAFFGQGTRLTVV.

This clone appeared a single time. CDR3 nucleotide sequence: TGTGCCAGCAGCCTTGCCCAGGACGGGAGGGACCAGTACTTC. It yields the protein CASSLAQDGRDQYF. The V gene is TRBV27, the J gene TRBJ2-7; TRBD2 matches 8 bases. CDR3 length equals 14 residues. The J segment lost 10 bases and the V segment lost 6 bases, leaving 14 bases of the junction unmatched. Germline lookup yields CDR1 MNHEY and CDR2 SMNVEV (reference sequence).

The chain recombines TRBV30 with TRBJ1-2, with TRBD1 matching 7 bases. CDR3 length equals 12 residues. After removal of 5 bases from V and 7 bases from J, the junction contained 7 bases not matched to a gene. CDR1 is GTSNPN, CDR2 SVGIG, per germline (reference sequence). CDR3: CAWGKTGIGYTF. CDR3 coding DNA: TGTGCCTGGGGTAAGACAGGGATTGGCTACACCTTC.

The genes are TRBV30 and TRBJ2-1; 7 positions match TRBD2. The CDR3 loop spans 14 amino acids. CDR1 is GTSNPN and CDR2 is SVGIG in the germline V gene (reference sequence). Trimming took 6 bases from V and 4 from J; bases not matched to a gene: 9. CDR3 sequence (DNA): TGTGCCTGTTCTGGGCTAGCGGAGTACAATGAGCAGTTCTTC. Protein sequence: CACSGLAEYNEQFF. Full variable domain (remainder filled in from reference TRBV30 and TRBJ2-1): SQTIHQWPATLVQPVGSPLSLECTVEGTSNPNLYWYRQAAGRGLQLLFYSVGIGQISSEVPQNLSASRPQDRQFILSSKKLLLSDSGFYLCACSGLAEYNEQFFGPGTRLTVL.